These 8 T cell receptor beta chains were sequenced from one sample in a study of shared clonotypes between healthy human individuals. TCRdb's table, derived via immunoSEQ multiplex PCR, lists solely in-frame clones and lacks some. The sample yields about 490,000 clones, roughly 85% seen once. The specimen sequenced was PBMCs. The receptors here all came from a woman aged 40-49 years in good health. Some clones in this sample may be carry-over from other donors' samples.

J is TRBJ2-1 and V is TRBV5-1; tentatively, D is TRBD2 (5 bases). The length of the CDR3 is 15 residues. V lost 2 bases and J 10 bases, leaving 19 bases between the germline ends. Per germline, CDR1 SGHRS and CDR2 YFSETQ. The DNA for the CDR3 is TGCGCCAGCAGCTTCCTCCAGACTGGCGGCGGGGAGCAGTTCTTC. Its protein is CASSFLQTGGGEQFF.

The V call is TRBV7-9, the J call TRBJ2-1; 9 bases map to TRBD2. The trim removed 5 bases at V and 7 bases at J, leaving 12 bases unmatched. CDR1 is SEHNR and CDR2 is FQNEAQ in the germline V gene (reference sequence). The CDR3 extends over 16 amino acids. For the CDR3, the DNA is TGTGCCAGCAGCCCCTCTGGCGGGAGGGCGCTTAATGAGCAGTTCTTC. It yields the protein CASSPSGGRALNEQFF. The full variable domain, with the rest looked up from reference TRBV7-9 and TRBJ2-1, is DTGVSQNPRHKITKRGQNVTFRCDPISEHNRLYWYRQTLGQGPEFLTYFQNEAQLEKSRLLSDRFSAERPKGSFSTLEIQRTEQGDSAMYLCASSPSGGRALNEQFFGPGTRLTVL.

The chain uses TRBV18 and TRBJ2-7; 8 bases line up with TRBD1. CDR3 length: 14 residues. Germline loops: CDR1 KGHSH, CDR2 LQKENI. V was clipped by 3 bases and J by 3 bases; unmatched bases: 4. Here the CDR3 DNA reads TGTGCCAGCTCACCTACAACAGGGGGCTACGAGCAGTACTTC. Its protein product is CASSPTTGGYEQYF.

The chain combines TRBV28 with TRBJ1-5; D gene uncertain. Deletions cut 5 bases from V and 4 bases from J, with 3 bases between. The CDR3 totals 11 residues. The germline V gene has CDR1 MDHEN and CDR2 SYDVKM. The CDR3 nucleotides are TGTGCCAGCAGTGTTAATCAGCCCCAGCATTTT. It codes for CASSVNQPQHF. The full variable domain, with the rest looked up from reference TRBV28 and TRBJ1-5, is DVKVTQSSRYLVKRTGEKVFLECVQDMDHENMFWYRQDPGLGLRLIYFSYDVKMKEKGDIPEGYSVSREKKERFSLILESASTNQTSMYLCASSVNQPQHFGDGTRLSIL.

This chain uses TRBV19 with TRBJ2-5; TRBD1 matches 8 bases. Trimming took 7 bases from V and 2 from J; bases not matched to a gene: 6. The V gene's germline CDR1 is LNHDA and CDR2 SQIVND (reference sequence). CDR3 length: 14 residues. CDR3 coding DNA: TGTGCCAGTAACCCGACAGGGGTGCAAGAGACCCAGTACTTC. This gives the protein CASNPTGVQETQYF.

There are many counts of this clone. V is TRBV15 and J is TRBJ2-1; tentative D call: TRBD1 (6 bases). Trimming shortened V by 0 bases and J by 8 bases, and 11 bases separated the two germline ends. The V gene's germline CDR1 is LNHNV and CDR2 YYDKDF (reference sequence). The CDR3 runs to 14 residues. The CDR3 DNA follows: TGTGCCACCAGCAGAGAGGGGGCGAGTGATGAGCAGTTCTTC. This sequence encodes CATSREGASDEQFF.

The CDR3 sequence is CASSFSEAGGTDTQYF. The CDR3 DNA sequence: TGCGCCAGCAGCTTCTCGGAGGCGGGGGGCACAGATACGCAGTATTTT. The V call is TRBV5-1, the J call TRBJ2-3, with 7 bases identical to TRBD2. Germline V gene sequence: CDR1 SGHRS, CDR2 YFSETQ. The V gene end was trimmed by 2 bases and the J gene end by 1 base; junction bases not matched to a gene: 7. The CDR3 is 16 residues long.

The chain employs TRBV5-1 and TRBJ2-3; the D gene is possibly TRBD2 (5 bases). Germline-derived CDR1 and CDR2 are SGHRS and YFSETQ. Trimming stripped 3 bases from V and 0 bases from J, with 14 bases between. The CDR3 runs to 16 residues. The CDR3 is CASSSLGAASTDTQYF. DNA for the CDR3: TGCGCCAGCAGCTCCCTTGGAGCGGCTAGCACAGATACGCAGTATTTT.